This TCR beta chain was captured by sequencing in a study of blood T cell repertoires in COVID-19. The germline V gene encodes CDR1 MNHEY and CDR2 SMNVEV (reference sequence). The trim removed 6 bases at V and 6 bases at J, leaving 8 bases unmatched. The CDR3 is made up of 14 amino acids. Sequencing used immunoSEQ multiplex PCR; TCRdb keeps in-frame clones, though not all of them. The table lists 200,000 to 250,000 clones, 82% of them singletons. The V gene is TRBV27, the J gene TRBJ1-5; 7 bases agree with TRBD1. The source of this sequence is a woman older than 75 with COVID-19, enrolled during active disease. What was sequenced was peripheral blood. This CDR3 reads CASRGQDRRQPQHF. CDR3 bases: TGTGCCAGCAGAGGACAGGATCGGCGTCAGCCCCAGCATTTT.